Listed below are T cell receptor beta chains from one sample, sequenced in a study of T cells after yellow fever vaccination. MiXCR, run by TCRdb on the 5' RACE reads, gives a single entry per CDR3 protein. Of some 320,000 distinct CDR3 sequences in the sample, roughly 10% were seen once. Sequences were derived from CD4+ T cells sorted from PBMCs, sampled 45 days after the yellow fever booster vaccination. Receptors originate from a man between 18 and 29 years old who received the YFV17D yellow fever vaccine. CDR3s include the opening cysteine and the closing phenylalanine or tryptophan. D genes are given only for firm matches. Size values are once, few and many counts, or a class for expanded clones, and some rows have none.

d_call cdr3_length j_call clone_size v_call cdr3_nt cdr3_aa
. 14 TRBJ2-1 . TRBV7-3 TGTGCCAGCAGCCGCGAACAGGGTAGTTCTGAGCAGTTCTTC CASSREQGSSEQFF
. 14 TRBJ2-5 many TRBV9 TGTGCCAGCAGCGTAGGGTTTACCCAAGAGACCCAGTACTTC CASSVGFTQETQYF
. 11 TRBJ1-1 few TRBV28 TGTGCCACCAACATGAACACTGAAGCTTTCTTT CATNMNTEAFF
. 14 TRBJ2-1 few TRBV5-4 TGTGCCAGCGGAAGGTCCCCGTCCTACAATGAGCAGTTCTTC CASGRSPSYNEQFF
. 16 TRBJ1-2 few TRBV15 TGTGCCACCAGCAGAGATAGAGAGGCAACTAACTATGGCTACACCTTC CATSRDREATNYGYTF
. 15 TRBJ2-3 many TRBV5-1 TGCGCCAGCAGCTTGAACAGAGATAGCACAGATACGCAGTATTTT CASSLNRDSTDTQYF
TRBD1 14 TRBJ2-7 once TRBV6-6 TGTGCCAGCATCGGGGACAGGGGGAACTACGAGCAGTACTTC CASIGDRGNYEQYF
TRBD1 15 TRBJ2-2 few TRBV5-4 TGTGCCAGCACCTTCGGGGGACAGGGATCCGGGGAGCTGTTTTTT CASTFGGQGSGELFF
. 16 TRBJ2-6 many TRBV27 TGTGCCAGCAGTTTGGGACTGTACTCTGGGGCCAACGTCCTGACTTTC CASSLGLYSGANVLTF
. 13 TRBJ2-5 few TRBV4-1 TGCGCCAGCAGCCGGGCTACCCCAGAGGCCCAGTACTTC CASSRATPEAQYF